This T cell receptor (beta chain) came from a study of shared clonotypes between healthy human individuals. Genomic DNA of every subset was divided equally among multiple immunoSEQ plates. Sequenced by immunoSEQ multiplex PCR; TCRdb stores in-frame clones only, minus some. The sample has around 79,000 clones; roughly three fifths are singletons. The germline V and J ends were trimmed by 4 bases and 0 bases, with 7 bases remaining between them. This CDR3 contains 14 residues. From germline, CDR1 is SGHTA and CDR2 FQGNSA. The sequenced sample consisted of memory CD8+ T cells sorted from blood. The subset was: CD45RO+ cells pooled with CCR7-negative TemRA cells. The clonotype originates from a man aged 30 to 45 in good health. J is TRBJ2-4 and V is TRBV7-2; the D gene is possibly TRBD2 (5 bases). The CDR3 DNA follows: TGTGCCAGCAGCTCCGGACTAGCCAAAAACATTCAGTACTTC. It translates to CASSSGLAKNIQYF.